The clone carrying this T cell receptor (beta chain) was counted a few times. Its antigen is not identified. The method was immunoSEQ multiplex PCR; TCRdb's version includes in-frame clones alone and lacks a portion of them. The table lists 150,000 to 200,000 clones, around nine tenths of them singletons, with approximately 2.5% in the top ten. This record comes from a study of cytomegalovirus exposure and HLA in healthy donors. Study findings and constraints: The listing of fewer than 200 TCR beta chains classed them as cytomegalovirus-associated. The tendency of first-cohort TCR clusters to co-occur in the 95 to 150 validation repertoires was the finding of a later analysis. The classifier, whose performance was assessed in both the original and validation cohorts, reportedly diagnosed cytomegalovirus status with high specificity and sensitivity. The study found most TCR sequences rare, yet found some public TCRs in many donors.

Germline CDR1 MDHEN, CDR2 SYDVKM. This CDR3 comprises 13 residues. V lost 6 bases and J lost 1, with 10 bases in between. This receptor was obtained from a man younger than 35 in good health and CMV-seropositive. Sequencing was done on a sample of PBMCs. This chain joins TRBV28 and TRBJ2-7; D possibly corresponds to TRBD2 (5 bases). The CDR3: CASSRGGSYEQYF. CDR3 DNA sequence: TGTGCCAGCAGCCGGGGTGGATCCTACGAGCAGTACTTC.